This TCR beta chain stems from a study of shared clonotypes between healthy human individuals. Germline trimming cut 6 bases from V and 1 base from J; bases unmatched to any gene: 4. Germline V lookup: CDR1 SGDLS, CDR2 YYNGEE. The CDR3 contains 15 residues. Libraries were prepared by immunoSEQ multiplex PCR; TCRdb keeps only in-frame clonotypes and omits some of them. The sample holds about 700,000 clones; roughly 70% are singletons and the top ten take over 1.5%. Sequencing was done on a sample of memory CD4+ T cells sorted from blood. Subset meaning: CD45RA-negative fraction. V is TRBV9 and J is TRBJ2-2; TRBD2 agrees at 9 bases. This receptor was obtained from a woman in her 30s in good health. Here the CDR3 DNA reads TGTGCCAGCAACCCTAGCGGGGTGAACACCGGGGAGCTGTTTTTT. Protein: CASNPSGVNTGELFF.